This T cell receptor beta chain was profiled in a study of T cell changes during pregnancy in multiple sclerosis. The junction had 1 base not matched to a gene; V was cut back by 1 base and J by 5 bases. Germline CDR1 is MNHEY and CDR2 is SVGAGI. This CDR3 has 14 amino acids. Data came from immunoSEQ multiplex PCR; TCRdb stores just in-frame clones and leaves some out. Of about 93,000 clones detected, approximately 92% appear once; the ten largest clones hold about 2%. The source was peripheral blood, collected after pregnancy. The V call is TRBV6-5, the J call TRBJ1-1, with 10 positions matching TRBD1. The receptor's source is a female donor with multiple sclerosis, enrolled in a pregnancy study. The CDR3 DNA sequence: TGTGCCAGCAGTTACTGGGGACAGGGGACTGAAGCTTTCTTT. Translation gives CASSYWGQGTEAFF.